The 8 T cell receptor beta chains below were found in one sample sequenced in a study of T cell responses to AZD1222 COVID-19 vaccine. Assay used: immunoSEQ multiplex PCR; TCRdb lists only in-frame clones, some missing. This sample has roughly 140,000 clones, with over 90% found just once. Here the sequenced sample was peripheral blood, taken 28 days after the second AZD1222 dose. The origin of the receptors is an adult who received the AZD1222 COVID-19 vaccine.

The V call is TRBV3-1 (or the pseudogene TRBV3-2), the J call TRBJ1-2, with D possibly being TRBD1 (5 bases). The CDR3 consists of 13 residues. V lost 4 bases and J 5 bases, leaving 11 bases between the germline ends. Germline values: CDR1 LGHDT, CDR2 YNNKEL (reference sequence). CDR3 sequence reads: CASSRIRGYGYTF. The DNA for the CDR3 is TGTGCCAGCAGCCGCATTAGGGGTTATGGCTACACCTTC.

This clone was found a few times. This chain connects TRBV5-5 to TRBJ1-1; the D gene is possibly TRBD1 (5 bases). Trimming cost V 6 bases and J 1 base, with 19 bases left between them. The CDR3 extends over 16 amino acids. CDR1 is SGHKS, CDR2 YYEKEE, per germline (reference sequence). CDR3 sequence reads: CASTQPLRGRNTEAFF. CDR3 nucleotide sequence: TGTGCCAGCACCCAACCGTTAAGGGGTAGGAACACTGAAGCTTTCTTT.

The chain uses TRBV19 and TRBJ1-2; D gene uncertain. Trimming pared 7 bases from V and 5 bases from J, leaving 8 bases between. Per germline, CDR1 LNHDA and CDR2 SQIVND (reference sequence). The CDR3 is 11 amino acids. The CDR3 sequence: CASMAIYGYTF. Written as DNA, the CDR3 is TGTGCCAGTATGGCCATTTATGGCTACACCTTC.

CDR3 sequence reads: CASSDGGYYEQYF. The DNA for the CDR3 is TGTGCCAGCAGTGATGGCGGGTACTACGAGCAGTACTTC. The chain uses TRBV2 and TRBJ2-7, with D possibly TRBD2 on 5 matching bases. From germline, CDR1 is SNHLY and CDR2 FYNNEI. V was pared by 3 bases and J by 3 bases, with 9 bases between. The CDR3 length is 13 residues.

The V and J genes are TRBV12-5 and TRBJ1-3, with D possibly TRBD1 on 6 matching bases. The CDR3 spans 15 residues. The ends were cut back, 5 bases at V and 3 bases at J, with 14 bases in the middle. Germline CDR1 and CDR2: LGHNT and FRNRAP. CDR3 nucleotide sequence: TGTGCTAGTGGTAACAGGGTAATTGGTGGAAACACCATATATTTT. Translation gives CASGNRVIGGNTIYF. The entire variable domain, with the rest obtained from reference TRBV12-5 and TRBJ1-3, is as follows: DARVTQTPRHKVTEMGQEVTMRCQPILGHNTVFWYRQTMMQGLELLAYFRNRAPLDDSGMPKDRFSAEMPDATLATLKIQPSEPRDSAVYFCASGNRVIGGNTIYFGEGSWLTVV.

The rearrangement uses TRBV27 and TRBJ2-4, with D tentatively TRBD2 (6 bases). Germline-derived CDR1 and CDR2 are MNHEY and SMNVEV (reference sequence). V gave up 4 bases and J gave up 7 bases, with 17 bases separating them. The CDR3 length is 15 residues. Written as DNA, the CDR3 is TGTGCCAGCAGTTCTAGAGGCGGGATGGGGAACATTCAGTACTTC. It codes for CASSSRGGMGNIQYF.

J is TRBJ2-6 and V is TRBV14; D remains unclear. CDR3 length equals 17 residues. The V gene lost 1 base and the J gene lost 0 bases, with 10 bases spanning the gap. Germline-derived CDR1 and CDR2 are SGHDN and FVKESK. CDR3 sequence: CASSQALRYSGANVLTF. The CDR3 region has the DNA TGTGCCAGCAGCCAAGCCCTCCGATACTCTGGGGCCAACGTCCTGACTTTC.

The chain has TRBV5-4 and TRBJ2-7; tentatively, D is TRBD1 (6 bases). The CDR3 loop spans 15 amino acids. Looked up from germline, CDR1 is SGHNT and CDR2 is YYREEE (reference sequence). With 0 bases removed from V and 3 bases from J, the gap between germline ends came to 13 bases. The CDR3 coding sequence is TGTGCCAGCAGCTTGGGGGGGCGGCTAAACTACGAGCAGTACTTC. Translating gives CASSLGGRLNYEQYF.